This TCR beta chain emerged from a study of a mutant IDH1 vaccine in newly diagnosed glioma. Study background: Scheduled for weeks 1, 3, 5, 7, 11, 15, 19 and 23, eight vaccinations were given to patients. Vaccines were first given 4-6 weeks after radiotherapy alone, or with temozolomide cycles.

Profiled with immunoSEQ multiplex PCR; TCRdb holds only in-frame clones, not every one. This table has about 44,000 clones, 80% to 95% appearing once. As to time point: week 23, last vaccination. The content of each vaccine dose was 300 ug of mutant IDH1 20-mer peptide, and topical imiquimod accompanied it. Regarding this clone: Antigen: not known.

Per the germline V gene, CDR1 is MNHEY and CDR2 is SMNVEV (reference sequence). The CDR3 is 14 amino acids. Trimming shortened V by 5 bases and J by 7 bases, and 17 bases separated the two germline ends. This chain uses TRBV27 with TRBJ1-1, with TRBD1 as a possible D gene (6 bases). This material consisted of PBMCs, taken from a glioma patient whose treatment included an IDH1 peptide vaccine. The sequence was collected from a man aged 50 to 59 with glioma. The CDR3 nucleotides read TGTGCCAGCAGTAGGGGGACGGCCTCCCTTGAAGCTTTCTTT. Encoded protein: CASSRGTASLEAFF.